The entry below describes one T cell receptor beta chain. The protocol was immunoSEQ multiplex PCR, while the TCRdb copy is restricted to in-frame clones and leaves out a portion. The table has 10,000 to 15,000 clones, 70% to 75% seen once. V lost 5 bases and J lost 11, with 21 bases in between. Per germline, CDR1 MDHEN and CDR2 SYDVKM. The CDR3 runs 14 residues. This sample was included in a study of T cells after somatic rescue of genetic block. The sample comprised peripheral blood mononuclear cells (PBMCs). The receptor was derived from a boy between 10 and 17 years old. The rearrangement joins TRBV28 to TRBJ2-5; either TRBD1 or TRBD2 may supply D (6 bases each). CDR3 protein: CASSRDPGGREQYF. CDR3 bases: TGTGCCAGCAGTCGCGACCCCGGGGGCCGGGAGCAGTACTTC.